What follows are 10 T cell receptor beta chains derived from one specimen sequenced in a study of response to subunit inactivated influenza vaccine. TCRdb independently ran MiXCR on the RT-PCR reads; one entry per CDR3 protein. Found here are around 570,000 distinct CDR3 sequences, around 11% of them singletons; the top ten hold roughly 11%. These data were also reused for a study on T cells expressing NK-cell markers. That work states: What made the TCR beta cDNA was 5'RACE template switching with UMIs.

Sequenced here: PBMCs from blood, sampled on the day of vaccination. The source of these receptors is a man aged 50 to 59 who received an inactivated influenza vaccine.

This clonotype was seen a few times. CDR3 region: CASRDATGAVGEQYF. CDR3 in DNA: TGTGCCAGCAGGGATGCTACAGGGGCCGTAGGCGAGCAGTACTTC. V gene TRBV27 combines with J gene TRBJ2-7; 7 nucleotides match TRBD1. Germline CDR1 reads MNHEY; CDR2 reads SMNVEV (reference sequence). Trimming took 6 bases from V and 6 from J; bases not matched to a gene: 14. This CDR3 spans 15 amino acids.

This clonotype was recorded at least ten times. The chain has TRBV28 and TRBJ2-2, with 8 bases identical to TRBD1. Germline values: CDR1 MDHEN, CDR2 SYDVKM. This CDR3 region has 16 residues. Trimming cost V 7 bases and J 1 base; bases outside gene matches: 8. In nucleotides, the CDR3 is TGTGCCAGCACCCCATCCGGGACAGGGAACACCGGGGAGCTGTTTTTT. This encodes CASTPSGTGNTGELFF.

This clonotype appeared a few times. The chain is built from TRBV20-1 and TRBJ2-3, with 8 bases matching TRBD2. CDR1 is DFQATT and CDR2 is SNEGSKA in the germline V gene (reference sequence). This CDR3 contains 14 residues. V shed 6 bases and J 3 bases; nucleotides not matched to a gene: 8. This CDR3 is CSAKRESVTDTQYF. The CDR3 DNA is TGCAGTGCGAAGCGGGAGTCCGTTACAGATACGCAGTATTTT.

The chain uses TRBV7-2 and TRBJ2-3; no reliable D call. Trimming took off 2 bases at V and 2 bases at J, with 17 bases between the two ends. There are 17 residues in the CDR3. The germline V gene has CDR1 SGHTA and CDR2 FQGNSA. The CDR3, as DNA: TGTGCCAGCAGCTTATCCCCTGAACCGAGGCCCACAGATACGCAGTATTTT. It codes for CASSLSPEPRPTDTQYF. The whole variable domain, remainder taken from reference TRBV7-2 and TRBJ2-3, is GAGVSQSPSNKVTEKGKDVELRCDPISGHTALYWYRQSLGQGLEFLIYFQGNSAPDKSGLPSDRFSAERTGGSVSTLTIQRTQQEDSAVYLCASSLSPEPRPTDTQYFGPGTRLTVL.

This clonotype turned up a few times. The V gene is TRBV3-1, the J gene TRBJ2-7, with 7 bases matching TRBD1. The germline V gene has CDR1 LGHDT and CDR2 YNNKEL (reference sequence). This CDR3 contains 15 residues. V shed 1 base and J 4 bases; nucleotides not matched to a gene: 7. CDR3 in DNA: TGTGCCAGCAGCCAAGGAACAGGGGCCATGTACGAGCAGTACTTC. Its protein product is CASSQGTGAMYEQYF.

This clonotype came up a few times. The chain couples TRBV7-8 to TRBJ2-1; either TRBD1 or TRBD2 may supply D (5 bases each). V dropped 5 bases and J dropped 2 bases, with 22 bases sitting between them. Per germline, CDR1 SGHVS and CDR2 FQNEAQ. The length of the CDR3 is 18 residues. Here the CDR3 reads CASSPTLGPGRTYNEQFF. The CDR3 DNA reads TGTGCCAGCAGCCCCACCTTGGGGCCGGGACGGACCTACAATGAGCAGTTCTTC.

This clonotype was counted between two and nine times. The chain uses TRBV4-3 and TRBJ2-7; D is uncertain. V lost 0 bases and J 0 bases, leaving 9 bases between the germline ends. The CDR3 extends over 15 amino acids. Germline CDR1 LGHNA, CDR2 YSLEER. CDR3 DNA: TGCGCCAGCAGCCAAGATTTAGGCAGCTCCTACGAGCAGTACTTC. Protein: CASSQDLGSSYEQYF.

This chain's CDR3 is CASSSEFGYWDNEQFF. CDR3 DNA: TGTGCCAGCAGTTCCGAGTTTGGATATTGGGACAATGAGCAGTTCTTC. The chain carries TRBV12-3 or TRBV12-4 and TRBJ2-1; D unresolved. The CDR3 covers 16 residues. With 4 bases removed from V and 5 bases from J, the gap between germline ends came to 18 bases.

CDR3 sequence: CASSLSTRGEKLFF. CDR3 sequence (DNA): TGTGCCAGCAGCTTATCGACCCGTGGAGAAAAACTGTTTTTT. V usage is TRBV7-8 and J usage is TRBJ1-4; no clear D gene. Germline V lookup: CDR1 SGHVS, CDR2 FQNEAQ. Trimming shortened V by 2 bases and J by 8 bases, and 12 bases separated the two germline ends. The CDR3 contains 14 residues. Filled out from reference TRBV7-8 and TRBJ1-4, the complete variable domain reads GAGVSQSPRYKVAKRGQDVALRCDPISGHVSLFWYQQALGQGPEFLTYFQNEAQLDKSGLPSDRFFAERPEGSVSTLKIQRTQQEDSAVYLCASSLSTRGEKLFFGSGTQLSVL.

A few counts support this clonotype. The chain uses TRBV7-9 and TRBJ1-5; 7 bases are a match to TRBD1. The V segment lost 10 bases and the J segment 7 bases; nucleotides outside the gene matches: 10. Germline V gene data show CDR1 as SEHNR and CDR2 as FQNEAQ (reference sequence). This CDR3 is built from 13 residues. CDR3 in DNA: TGTGCCAAAGGGGGCCCGACAGACCAGCCCCAGCATTTT. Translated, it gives CAKGGPTDQPQHF.